What follows describes a single T cell receptor (beta chain). The antigen is unknown. The data originate from a study of T cells in localized non-small cell lung cancer. Findings of the study overall: Among the top 100 tumor clones, a median approximately 55 appeared in adjacent lung.

Assay: immunoSEQ multiplex PCR; the TCRdb copy retains only in-frame clones and omits some. The table includes around 8,000 clones, 92% detected once. Trimming stripped 0 bases from V and 3 bases from J, with 8 bases between. CDR1 and CDR2 (germline): MNHEY, SVGAGI. CDR3 length equals 14 residues. Sequenced material: peripheral blood mononuclear cells, taken before any cancer treatment. This chain uses TRBV6-5 with TRBJ1-1; maybe TRBD1 (5 bases). The source of this sequence is a male donor at least 60 years old with stage II lung adenocarcinoma. The CDR3 DNA sequence: TGTGCCAGCAGTTACTCGAAAGGGGACACTGAAGCTTTCTTT. It encodes CASSYSKGDTEAFF.